This T cell receptor (beta chain) was identified in a study of T cells in Graves' hyperthyroidism and ophthalmopathy. Study background: Blood from the periphery was taken at initial diagnosis, before any treatment. Study results and caveats: Blood also contained most expanded thyroid clonotypes above 0.001.

Template material for amplifying TCR beta CDR3 regions consisted of RNA transcripts. Researchers ran a first-round RT-PCR on the TCR CDR3 using the HTBI primer set. TCRdb processed the multiplex PCR reads anew with MiXCR; each CDR3 protein has one entry. Of about 290,000 distinct CDR3 sequences listed, approximately 12% are singletons. This clonotype was detected ten times or more. What it recognizes is unknown. Clinicians diagnosed patients from clinical symptoms, serum thyroxine and TRAb, thyroid ultrasound and orbital computed tomography. Blood dates from first hyperthyroidism diagnosis, before any ophthalmopathy symptoms. Sequenced sample: blood. This TCR derives from a woman aged 30 to 39 with Graves' hyperthyroidism that later progressed to Graves' ophthalmopathy.

The DNA of the CDR3 is TGTGCCAGCAGTCTCGGGACCTCCGACACTGAAGCTTTCTTT. It encodes CASSLGTSDTEAFF. The rearrangement uses TRBV6-1 and TRBJ1-1, with a possible D match to TRBD1 (5 bases). Trimming cost V 5 bases and J 3 bases, with 13 bases left between them. This CDR3 is built from 14 residues. Germline-derived CDR1 and CDR2 are MNHNS and SASEGT.